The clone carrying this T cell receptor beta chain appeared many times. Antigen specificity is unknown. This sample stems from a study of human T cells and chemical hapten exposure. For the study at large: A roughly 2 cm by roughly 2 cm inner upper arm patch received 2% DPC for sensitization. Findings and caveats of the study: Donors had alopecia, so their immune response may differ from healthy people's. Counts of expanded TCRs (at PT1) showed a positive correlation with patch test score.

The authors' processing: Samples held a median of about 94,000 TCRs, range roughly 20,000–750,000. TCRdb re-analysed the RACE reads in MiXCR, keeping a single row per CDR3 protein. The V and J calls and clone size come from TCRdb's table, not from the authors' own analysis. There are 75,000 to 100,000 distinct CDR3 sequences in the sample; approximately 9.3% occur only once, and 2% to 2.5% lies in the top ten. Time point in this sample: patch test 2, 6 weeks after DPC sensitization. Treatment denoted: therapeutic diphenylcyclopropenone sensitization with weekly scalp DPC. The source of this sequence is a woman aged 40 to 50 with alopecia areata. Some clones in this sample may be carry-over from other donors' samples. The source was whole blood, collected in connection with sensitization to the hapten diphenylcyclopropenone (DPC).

The CDR3 nucleotides read TGCAGCGTCTCCGGGACAGGGCTCGGTGGCTACACCTTC. Its protein product is CSVSGTGLGGYTF. The rearrangement links TRBV29-1 to TRBJ1-2; 9 bases fit TRBD1. The V and J ends lost 6 bases and 7 bases, in that order; junction bases with no gene match: 9. This CDR3 is 13 amino acids long. Germline CDR1 and CDR2: SQVTM and ANQGSEA.